The 5 T cell receptor beta chains presented below share a single source sample, sequenced in a study of cytomegalovirus exposure and HLA in healthy donors. Measured with immunoSEQ multiplex PCR; TCRdb has only the in-frame clones, and not every one. This table holds tens of thousands of clones, roughly 94% found once. Sequencing was done on a sample of PBMCs. The receptors derive from a man between 18 and 35 years old in good health and CMV-seronegative.

V gene TRBV18 combines with J gene TRBJ1-1, with TRBD1 matching 9 bases. The CDR3 totals 17 residues. With 6 bases clipped from V and 1 base from J, the junction kept 12 bases outside the gene matches. Per germline, CDR1 KGHSH and CDR2 LQKENI. CDR3: CASSPLPHRGQNTEAFF. CDR3 in DNA: TGTGCCAGCTCTCCCCTTCCCCACAGGGGGCAGAACACTGAAGCTTTCTTT. The full variable domain, its missing parts supplied by reference TRBV18 and TRBJ1-1, is NAGVMQNPRHLVRRRGQEARLRCSPMKGHSHVYWYRQLPEEGLKFMVYLQKENIIDESGMPKERFSAEFPKEGPSILRIQQVVRGDSAAYFCASSPLPHRGQNTEAFFGQGTRLTVV.

This sequence joins TRBV7-9 and TRBJ2-7; weak D call: TRBD2 (6 bases). The CDR3 loop spans 15 amino acids. Germline-derived CDR1 and CDR2 are SEHNR and FQNEAQ (reference sequence). The V and J ends lost 5 bases and 6 bases respectively, with 20 bases between them. CDR3 amino acids: CASSGGVSGVSEQYF. The CDR3 DNA follows: TGTGCCAGCAGCGGAGGCGTATCGGGAGTAAGCGAGCAGTACTTC. Looking up the rest from reference TRBV7-9 and TRBJ2-7 gives the full variable domain: DTGVSQNPRHKITKRGQNVTFRCDPISEHNRLYWYRQTLGQGPEFLTYFQNEAQLEKSRLLSDRFSAERPKGSFSTLEIQRTEQGDSAMYLCASSGGVSGVSEQYFGPGTRLTVT.

The chain joins TRBV27 to TRBJ2-1; weak D call: TRBD2 (5 bases). The CDR3 is made up of 15 amino acids. Germline CDR1 MNHEY, CDR2 SMNVEV (reference sequence). V dropped 2 bases and J dropped 5 bases, with 13 bases sitting between them. CDR3 residues: CASSLAGWAHNEQFF. CDR3 DNA sequence: TGTGCCAGCAGTTTAGCGGGCTGGGCCCACAATGAGCAGTTCTTC.

This chain uses TRBV27 with TRBJ1-2, with D maybe TRBD1 (6 bases). V was pared by 5 bases and J by 3 bases, with 16 bases between. This CDR3 is 15 amino acids long. Germline values: CDR1 MNHEY, CDR2 SMNVEV (reference sequence). The CDR3 is CASSPRGGLDYGYTF. CDR3 DNA: TGTGCCAGCAGTCCCCGGGGGGGGCTTGACTATGGCTACACCTTC.

V gene TRBV29-1 combines with J gene TRBJ2-7, with 8 positions matching TRBD2. The CDR3 is 13 residues long. J lost 3 bases, V lost 3 bases, and 4 bases had no gene match. Germline CDR1 and CDR2: SQVTM and ANQGSEA. This CDR3 reads CSVEGSGDYEQYF. The CDR3 region has the DNA TGCAGCGTTGAGGGTAGCGGGGACTACGAGCAGTACTTC.